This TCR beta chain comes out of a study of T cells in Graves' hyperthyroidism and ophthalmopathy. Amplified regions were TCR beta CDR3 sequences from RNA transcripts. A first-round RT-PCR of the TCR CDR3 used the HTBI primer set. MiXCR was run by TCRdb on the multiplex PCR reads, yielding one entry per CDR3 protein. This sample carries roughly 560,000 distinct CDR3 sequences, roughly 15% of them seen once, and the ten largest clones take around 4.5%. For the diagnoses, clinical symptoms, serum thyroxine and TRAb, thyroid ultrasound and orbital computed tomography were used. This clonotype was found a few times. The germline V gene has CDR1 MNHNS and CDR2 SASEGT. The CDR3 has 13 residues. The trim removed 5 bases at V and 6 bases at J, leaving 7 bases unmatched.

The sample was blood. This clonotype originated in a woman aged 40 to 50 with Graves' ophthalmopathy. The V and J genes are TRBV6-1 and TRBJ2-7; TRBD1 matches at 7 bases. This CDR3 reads CASSRGQVSEQYF. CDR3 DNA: TGTGCCAGCAGTCGAGGACAGGTTTCCGAGCAGTACTTC.